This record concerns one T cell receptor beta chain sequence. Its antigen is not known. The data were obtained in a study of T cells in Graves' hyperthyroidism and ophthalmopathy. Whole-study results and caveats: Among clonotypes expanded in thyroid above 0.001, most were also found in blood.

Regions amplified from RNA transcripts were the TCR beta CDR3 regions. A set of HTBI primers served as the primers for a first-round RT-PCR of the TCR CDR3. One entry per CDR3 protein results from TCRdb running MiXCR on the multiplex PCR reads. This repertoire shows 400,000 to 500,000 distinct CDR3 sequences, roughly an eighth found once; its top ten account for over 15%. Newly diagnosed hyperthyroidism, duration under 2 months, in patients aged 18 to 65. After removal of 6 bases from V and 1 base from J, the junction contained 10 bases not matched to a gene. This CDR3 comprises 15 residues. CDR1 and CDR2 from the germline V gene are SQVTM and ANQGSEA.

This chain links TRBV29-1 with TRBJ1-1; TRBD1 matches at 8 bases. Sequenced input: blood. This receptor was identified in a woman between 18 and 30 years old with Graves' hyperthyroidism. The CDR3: CSVFQGALGNTEAFF. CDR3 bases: TGCAGCGTCTTCCAGGGGGCCCTTGGGAACACTGAAGCTTTCTTT.